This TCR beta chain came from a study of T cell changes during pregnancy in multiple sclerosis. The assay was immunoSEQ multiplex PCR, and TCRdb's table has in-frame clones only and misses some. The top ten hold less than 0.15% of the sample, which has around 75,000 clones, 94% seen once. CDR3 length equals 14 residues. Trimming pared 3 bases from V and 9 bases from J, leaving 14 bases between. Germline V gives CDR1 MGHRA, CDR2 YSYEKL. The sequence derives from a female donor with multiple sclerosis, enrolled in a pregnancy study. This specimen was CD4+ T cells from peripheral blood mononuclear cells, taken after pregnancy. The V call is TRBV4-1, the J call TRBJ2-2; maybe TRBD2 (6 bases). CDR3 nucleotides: TGCGCCAGCAGCCATCCGGGACTCCACCGGGAGCTGTTTTTT. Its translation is CASSHPGLHRELFF.